Below, 25 T cell receptor beta chains from the same sample are listed, as sequenced in a study of blood T cell repertoires in COVID-19. Assay used: immunoSEQ multiplex PCR; TCRdb lists only in-frame clones, some missing. This sample carries about 260,000 clones, 75% to 90% of them seen once, and the ten largest clones take roughly 2.4%. Material: peripheral blood. The receptors were gathered from a woman between 45 and 65 years old who had recovered from COVID-19.

This clone was seen a handful of times. The J gene is TRBJ2-3, the V gene TRBV5-4; tentatively, D is TRBD2 (6 bases). This CDR3 spans 14 amino acids. With 0 bases removed from V and 5 bases from J, the gap between germline ends came to 10 bases. Germline assignment: CDR1 SGHNT and CDR2 YYREEE (reference sequence). CDR3 sequence: CASSLAGVGDTQYF. For the CDR3, the DNA is TGTGCCAGCAGCTTGGCGGGAGTTGGAGATACGCAGTATTTT.

In regard to this clone: Its ends do not fully match the called genes, so a read error is possible. This rearrangement joins TRBV3-1 (or the pseudogene TRBV3-2) to TRBJ2-7; 8 nucleotides line up with TRBD1. The CDR3 sequence is 12 residues long. CDR1 LGHDT and CDR2 YNNKEL come from the germline V gene (reference sequence). The chain's CDR3 is CASSQRPGQEFF. Here the CDR3 DNA reads TGTGCCAGCAGCCAACGACCGGGACAGGAGTTTTTC.

This sequence joins TRBV2 and TRBJ2-1; TRBD2 matches 13 bases. This CDR3 comprises 17 residues. CDR1 is SNHLY, CDR2 FYNNEI, per germline. Germline trimming cut 6 bases from V and 3 bases from J; bases unmatched to any gene: 8. The CDR3 bases are TGTGCCAGCAGCACCACTAGCGGGGGGGCCTACTACAATGAGCAGTTCTTC. Residues: CASSTTSGGAYYNEQFF.

This chain joins TRBV11-3 and TRBJ2-1, with D maybe TRBD2 (5 bases). This CDR3 comprises 13 residues. Germline V lookup: CDR1 SGHNT, CDR2 YENEEA. V gave up 4 bases and J gave up 10 bases, with 14 bases separating them. In DNA form, the CDR3 reads TGTGCCAGCAGCTCCGGGCCGGGAAGGGAGCAGTTCTTC. Its translation is CASSSGPGREQFF.

The chain is built from TRBV28 and TRBJ2-7; 10 nucleotides agree with TRBD1. CDR1 MDHEN and CDR2 SYDVKM come from the germline V gene. Germline trimming cut 5 bases from V and 6 bases from J; bases unmatched to any gene: 7. This CDR3 contains 14 residues. In nucleotides, the CDR3 is TGTGCCAGCAGTACGACAGGGGGCTCATTCGAGCAGTACTTC. Protein product: CASSTTGGSFEQYF.

The V and J genes are TRBV7-2 and TRBJ1-1; D not resolved. The V gene's germline CDR1 is SGHTA and CDR2 FQGNSA. This CDR3 is 14 amino acids long. V was pared by 3 bases and J by 7 bases, with 15 bases between. The CDR3 here is CASSFSGTEIEAFF. The CDR3 DNA is TGTGCCAGCAGCTTCTCCGGAACAGAGATTGAAGCTTTCTTT.

This CDR3 is CASSYGSTGELFF. CDR3 DNA: TGTGCCAGCAGCTATGGGAGCACCGGGGAGCTGTTTTTT. V gene TRBV5-4 combines with J gene TRBJ2-2, with D possibly TRBD2 on 5 matching bases. Germline V lookup: CDR1 SGHNT, CDR2 YYREEE (reference sequence). The CDR3 is 13 residues long. V gave up 3 bases and J gave up 4 bases, with 7 bases separating them.

The V and J genes are TRBV30 and TRBJ1-2; unclear D gene. V was clipped by 2 bases and J by 6 bases, with 13 bases between them. The CDR3 runs 13 residues. The germline V gene has CDR1 GTSNPN and CDR2 SVGIG (reference sequence). The CDR3 region has the DNA TGTGCCTGGAGTTTCCCGGGATCCCATGGCTACACCTTC. Its protein product is CAWSFPGSHGYTF.

The chain employs TRBV19 and TRBJ2-1; 9 positions agree with TRBD2. The ends lost 5 bases at V and 8 bases at J; junction bases unmatched: 13. The CDR3 runs to 16 residues. CDR1 is LNHDA, CDR2 SQIVND, per germline (reference sequence). The CDR3 DNA is TGTGCCAGTAGTGCAACTAGCGGGCCACGGGTAGATGAGCAGTTCTTC. Translation: CASSATSGPRVDEQFF.

CDR3 region: CASSLRLYGYTF. For the CDR3, the DNA is TGTGCCAGCAGTTTGAGACTCTATGGCTACACCTTC. This chain joins TRBV12-3 or TRBV12-4 and TRBJ1-2; D call uncertain. The CDR3 runs to 12 residues. V was trimmed by 3 bases and J by 4 bases, leaving 6 bases between them.

This rearrangement joins TRBV6-5 to TRBJ2-5; D remains unclear. Trimming shortened V by 6 bases and J by 2 bases, and 10 bases separated the two germline ends. The germline V gene has CDR1 MNHEY and CDR2 SVGAGI. The CDR3 covers 13 residues. As DNA, the CDR3 is TGTGCCAGCAGGGTATATCGGCAAGAGACCCAGTACTTC. Its protein product is CASRVYRQETQYF.

The V gene is TRBV6-5, the J gene TRBJ1-1; unclear D gene. The CDR3 sequence is 11 residues long. Between the trimmed V and J ends, which lost 7 bases and 3 bases, there was a span of 6 bases. Germline-derived CDR1 and CDR2 are MNHEY and SVGAGI. Here the CDR3 reads CASNSYTEAFF. The CDR3 coding sequence is TGTGCCAGCAACAGCTACACTGAAGCTTTCTTT.

J is TRBJ2-7 and V is TRBV2; D may be TRBD1 (5 bases). CDR1 SNHLY and CDR2 FYNNEI come from the germline V gene. This CDR3 spans 16 amino acids. V shed 2 bases and J shed 3 bases, with 17 bases lying between them. The CDR3 sequence: CASSETFGQGIYEQYF. DNA of the CDR3: TGTGCCAGCAGTGAAACTTTTGGGCAGGGCATCTACGAGCAGTACTTC.

The chain is built from TRBV10-3 and TRBJ2-1; 9 bases are shared with TRBD2. The CDR3 contains 17 residues. Unmatched junction bases numbered 7, after V lost 0 bases and J lost 4 bases. CDR1 and CDR2 (germline): ENHRY, SYGVKD. The CDR3 sequence is CAISESLSGGMYNEQFF. The CDR3 coding sequence is TGTGCCATCAGTGAGTCCTTAAGCGGGGGGATGTACAATGAGCAGTTCTTC.

The chain employs TRBV5-6 and TRBJ2-7; 9 bases fit TRBD1. V shed 3 bases and J 3 bases; nucleotides not matched to a gene: 10. The CDR3 consists of 16 residues. Looked up from germline, CDR1 is SGHDT and CDR2 is YYEEEE. The CDR3 loop is CASSSLRDRDDYEQYF. As DNA, the CDR3 is TGTGCCAGCAGCTCACTCAGGGACAGGGACGACTACGAGCAGTACTTC.

The rearrangement uses TRBV7-2 and TRBJ1-1; D gene unclear. Germline V lookup: CDR1 SGHTA, CDR2 FQGNSA. The CDR3 totals 14 residues. Trimming left V 1 base short and J 4 bases short, with 10 bases between. CDR3 in amino acids: CASSLEYSSTEAFF. The CDR3 bases are TGTGCCAGCAGCTTAGAATACAGCTCCACTGAAGCTTTCTTT.

This clone was detected once. The chain has TRBV27 and TRBJ1-2; weak D call: TRBD1 (5 bases). The CDR3 spans 13 residues. CDR1 and CDR2 (germline): MNHEY, SMNVEV (reference sequence). Trimming removed 5 bases at V and 2 bases at J, with 9 bases between. For the CDR3, the DNA is TGTGCCAGCAGTACCAGGGTAAACTATGGCTACACCTTC. Translated, it gives CASSTRVNYGYTF.

The CDR3 region is CASSRTAYEQYF. CDR3 DNA sequence: TGTGCCAGCAGTCGGACAGCATACGAGCAGTACTTC. V usage is TRBV28 and J usage is TRBJ2-7, with D perhaps matching TRBD1 (6 bases). Between the trimmed V and J ends, which lost 5 bases and 4 bases, there was a span of 9 bases. The CDR3 is made up of 12 amino acids. CDR1 and CDR2 from the germline V gene are MDHEN and SYDVKM.

The gene calls are TRBV28 and TRBJ1-2, with TRBD1 matching 7 bases. CDR3 length: 17 residues. V dropped 5 bases and J dropped 4; count of bases not matched to a gene: 16. Germline V CDR1 and CDR2: MDHEN, SYDVKM. For the CDR3, the DNA is TGTGCCAGCAGTACGCCCGGGACAGCTTCCTTCCTCTATGGCTACACCTTC. Its translation is CASSTPGTASFLYGYTF.

This chain links TRBV16 with TRBJ1-1; no clear D. CDR1 is KGHSY, CDR2 FQNENV, per germline. Trimming removed 4 bases at V and 1 base at J, with 7 bases between. The CDR3 loop spans 13 amino acids. CDR3 protein: CASSPQANTEAFF. The CDR3, as DNA: TGTGCCAGCAGCCCCCAAGCGAACACTGAAGCTTTCTTT.

CDR3 residues: CASSLGDRAGNTIYF. CDR3 coding DNA: TGCGCCAGCAGCCTTGGCGACAGGGCTGGAAACACCATATATTTT. The chain joins TRBV4-1 to TRBJ1-3, with TRBD1 matching over 7 bases. J gave up 2 bases and V 4 bases, and 5 bases lay outside the gene matches. The CDR3 is 15 residues long. Germline V gene lookup returns CDR1 MGHRA and CDR2 YSYEKL.

This clone was detected many times. This sequence joins TRBV29-1 and TRBJ2-5; the D gene is possibly TRBD2 (5 bases). The CDR3 runs 12 residues. The V gene lost 7 bases and the J gene lost 5 bases, with 14 bases spanning the gap. Germline V CDR1 and CDR2: SQVTM, ANQGSEA. The CDR3 nucleotides read TGCAGCGCAAGGACTGCTGTGGAGACCCAGTACTTC. Encoded protein: CSARTAVETQYF.

The chain employs TRBV18 and TRBJ2-5; 8 bases are a match to TRBD2. The germline V gene has CDR1 KGHSH and CDR2 LQKENI. The CDR3 consists of 16 residues. V was clipped by 3 bases and J by 0 bases; unmatched bases: 6. CDR3 sequence reads: CASSPARGENQETQYF. The CDR3 DNA reads as TGTGCCAGCTCACCCGCGCGGGGGGAAAACCAAGAGACCCAGTACTTC.

Notes on this clone: An end of the junction does not agree with germline; a read error may underlie this. The chain recombines TRBV7-7 with TRBJ2-3; 12 bases line up with TRBD2. The CDR3 runs to 15 residues. Germline CDR1 is SSHAT and CDR2 is FNYEAQ (reference sequence). CDR3 nucleotide sequence: TGTGCTAGCAGCTTGGGGGGACTAGCGGGAGATACGCAGTATTTT. It encodes CASSLGGLAGDTQYF.

J is TRBJ2-7 and V is TRBV15, with TRBD1 matching 9 bases. Germline-derived CDR1 and CDR2 are LNHNV and YYDKDF (reference sequence). The CDR3 loop spans 19 amino acids. The ends lost 10 bases at V and 5 bases at J; junction bases unmatched: 27. CDR3 sequence: CANLTGTGKDTTYPHEQYF. The CDR3 region has the DNA TGTGCCAACCTTACCGGGACAGGGAAAGATACCACCTATCCCCACGAGCAGTACTTC.